This T cell receptor (beta chain) was identified during a study of cytomegalovirus exposure and HLA in healthy donors. Looked up from germline, CDR1 is SGHRS and CDR2 is YFSETQ. This CDR3 spans 16 amino acids. V was clipped by 4 bases and J by 4 bases, with 20 bases between them. Concerning this clone itself: The antigen remains undetermined.

Study observations and caveats: It was reported that TCR beta sequences correctly inferred the HLA-A and HLA-B alleles for most subjects.

Primers: 60 Vbeta forward and 13 Jbeta reverse. Method: immunoSEQ multiplex PCR; TCRdb's copy keeps in-frame clones and lacks some. This sample yields around 150,000 clones, of which 70% to 75% are seen a single time; around 14% belongs to the top ten. V usage is TRBV5-1 and J usage is TRBJ1-2; D might be TRBD1 (6 bases). This sequence was found in a human donor in good health. The sample consisted of PBMCs. The CDR3 nucleotides read TGCGCCAGCAGCGGGGGCGGACAGCGACCTTTCTATGGCTACACCTTC. It codes for CASSGGGQRPFYGYTF.